The next 5 T cell receptor beta chains were all read from a single sample in a study of T cells after yellow fever vaccination. TCRdb reprocessed the 5' RACE reads with MiXCR, giving one entry per CDR3 protein. The sample holds 610,000 or so distinct CDR3 sequences, roughly an eighth seen once. Sequencing was performed on PBMCs, taken on the day of the yellow fever booster vaccination. These receptors all stem from a man younger than 45 who received the YFV17D yellow fever vaccine.

This clonotype showed up many times. V gene TRBV5-1 combines with J gene TRBJ2-3; TRBD1 aligns across 7 bases. The length of the CDR3 is 18 residues. Germline V gene data show CDR1 as SGHRS and CDR2 as YFSETQ. Trimming cost V 4 bases and J 0 bases; bases outside gene matches: 14. This CDR3 reads CASSPGTAWRSSTDTQYF. The CDR3 nucleotides are TGCGCCAGCAGCCCGGGGACAGCGTGGCGATCTAGCACAGATACGCAGTATTTT.

V and J are TRBV12-3 or TRBV12-4 and TRBJ1-4; unclear D gene. V lost 5 bases, J lost 0 bases, and 13 bases lay in between. The CDR3 is 16 residues long. The CDR3 loop reads CASSLYGDSTNEKLFF. CDR3 in DNA: TGTGCCAGCAGTCTCTACGGGGATTCAACTAATGAAAAACTGTTTTTT.

This clonotype was counted only a few times. The chain carries TRBV20-1 and TRBJ2-7; D assignment may be TRBD1 or TRBD2 (5 bases each). CDR3 length equals 12 residues. CDR1 is DFQATT, CDR2 SNEGSKA, per germline (reference sequence). V gave up 0 bases and J gave up 6 bases, with 9 bases separating them. CDR3 protein: CSARDGGREQYF. The CDR3 DNA reads as TGCAGTGCTAGAGATGGGGGTCGCGAGCAGTACTTC.

In its sample, this clonotype was seen a few times. J is TRBJ1-6 and V is TRBV15; D not certain. V lost 4 bases and J lost 9, with 16 bases in between. The CDR3 has 15 amino acids. Germline CDR1 reads LNHNV; CDR2 reads YYDKDF (reference sequence). The CDR3, as DNA: TGTGCCACCAGCAACAACGCCGGGGTGGGTTCACCCCTCCACTTT. Amino acids: CATSNNAGVGSPLHF. The full variable domain, rest sourced from reference TRBV15 and TRBJ1-6, is DAMVIQNPRYQVTQFGKPVTLSCSQTLNHNVMYWYQQKSSQAPKLLFHYYDKDFNNEADTPDNFQSRRPNTSFCFLDIRSPGLGDTAMYLCATSNNAGVGSPLHFGNGTRLTVT.

Only a few counts were recorded for this clonotype. The chain recombines TRBV30 with TRBJ1-6; D is perhaps TRBD1 (5 bases). V was shortened by 3 bases and J by 9 bases, with 9 bases between the two germline ends. The length of the CDR3 is 12 residues. Germline V CDR1 and CDR2: GTSNPN, SVGIG (reference sequence). The DNA for the CDR3 is TGTGCCTGGAGAAGGGGCACTTCACCCCTCCACTTT. The encoded protein is CAWRRGTSPLHF. Together with reference TRBV30 and TRBJ1-6, the CDR3 gives the full variable domain: SQTIHQWPATLVQPVGSPLSLECTVEGTSNPNLYWYRQAAGRGLQLLFYSVGIGQISSEVPQNLSASRPQDRQFILSSKKLLLSDSGFYLCAWRRGTSPLHFGNGTRLTVT.